The source of this TCR beta chain is a study of the immune and genomic landscape of osteosarcoma. Study-wide context: Patients were more than 55% male; 77% had localized disease.

The data were produced by immunoSEQ multiplex PCR, yet TCRdb's version contains in-frame clones alone and is incomplete. The sample includes about 5,300 clones, 70% to 85% of them seen just once. The CDR3 length is 13 residues. Per germline, CDR1 MNHNS and CDR2 SASEGT. V lost 8 bases to trimming and J lost 7 bases; unmatched junction nucleotides: 7. Primary, local recurrence and metastasis osteosarcoma tumors were taken after treatment from poor-prognosis patients. The sequencing input was osteosarcoma tumor tissue from the lung. This TCR was sampled from a human donor with osteosarcoma. The chain carries TRBV6-1 and TRBJ2-5; 10 bases agree with TRBD1. CDR3 protein: CASASDRGWTQYF. The CDR3 DNA is TGTGCCAGCGCGTCGGACAGGGGGTGGACCCAGTACTTC.